One and the same sample provided the 26 T cell receptor beta chains below, sequenced in a study of blood T cell repertoires in COVID-19. The protocol was immunoSEQ multiplex PCR, while the TCRdb copy is restricted to in-frame clones and leaves out a portion. The table includes around 250,000 clones, 80% to 90% detected once. Source material: PBMCs or T cells enriched from blood (not recorded which). The receptor set was obtained from a woman aged 40 to 50 who had been exposed to COVID-19.

The chain links TRBV6-2 or TRBV6-3 to TRBJ1-1; D is perhaps TRBD1 (6 bases). Germline V CDR1 and CDR2: MNHEY, SVGEGT. V lost 4 bases and J lost 3, with 12 bases in between. The CDR3 consists of 14 residues. CDR3 in DNA: TGTGCCAGCAGTTCCGTTACAGGGTACACTGAAGCTTTCTTT. It codes for CASSSVTGYTEAFF.

The chain combines TRBV7-2 with TRBJ2-7, with D perhaps TRBD1 (6 bases). Germline V gene lookup returns CDR1 SGHTA and CDR2 FQGNSA. The V end lost 4 bases, the J end lost 4 bases, and 14 bases lay between the germline ends. The CDR3 is made up of 14 amino acids. The CDR3 DNA follows: TGTGCCAGCAGCTCTCATCAGGGGACATACGAGCAGTACTTC. Amino acids: CASSSHQGTYEQYF.

This clone has just a few counts. V gene TRBV4-3 combines with J gene TRBJ2-3; 12 bases fit TRBD1. This CDR3 region has 16 residues. CDR1 and CDR2 (germline): LGHNA, YSLEER. J lost 6 bases, V lost 4 bases, and 8 bases had no gene match. This chain's CDR3 is CASSPEPGQGADTQYF. The DNA of the CDR3 is TGCGCCAGCAGCCCTGAACCGGGACAGGGGGCGGATACGCAGTATTTT.

The chain recombines TRBV7-8 with TRBJ2-7; D perhaps matches TRBD1 (5 bases). CDR1 is SGHVS and CDR2 is FQNEAQ in the germline V gene. This CDR3 has 13 amino acids. Trimming stripped 5 bases from V and 2 bases from J, with 10 bases between. DNA for the CDR3: TGTGCCAGCAGCCGCAGGGAAGCCTACGAGCAGTACTTC. This gives the protein CASSRREAYEQYF.

The chain couples TRBV6-5 to TRBJ1-2, with a weak D call TRBD1 (5 bases). V was cut by 5 bases and J by 9 bases, with 16 bases left in between. This CDR3 contains 13 residues. CDR1 MNHEY and CDR2 SVGAGI come from the germline V gene. CDR3 sequence reads: CASSTGLSYSYTF. CDR3 nucleotide sequence: TGTGCCAGCAGTACAGGTTTATCTTATAGCTACACCTTC.

The genes are TRBV18 and TRBJ2-7; a weak D match, TRBD2 (5 bases). The CDR3 totals 14 residues. V lost 4 bases to trimming and J lost 6 bases, with 16 bases between them. Germline-derived CDR1 and CDR2 are KGHSH and LQKENI. For the CDR3, the DNA is TGTGCCAGCTCACATGGGTCGGGTGCGGGCGAGCAGTACTTC. Amino acids: CASSHGSGAGEQYF.

This sequence joins TRBV5-4 and TRBJ1-6, with a weak D call TRBD1 (6 bases). Trimming took 4 bases from V and 7 from J, leaving 12 bases between them. The CDR3 totals 14 residues. Germline loops: CDR1 SGHNT, CDR2 YYREEE (reference sequence). CDR3 coding DNA: TGTGCCAGCAGCCTCGGGACACAGAATTCACCCCTCCACTTT. Translated, it gives CASSLGTQNSPLHF.

The genes are TRBV19 and TRBJ1-3, with TRBD1 as a possible D gene (5 bases). V was trimmed by 3 bases and J by 4 bases, leaving 10 bases between them. CDR3 length: 14 amino acids. Germline values: CDR1 LNHDA, CDR2 SQIVND (reference sequence). CDR3 DNA: TGTGCCAGTAGTATTACAGGCTCAGGAAACACCATATATTTT. Translation gives CASSITGSGNTIYF.

V and J are TRBV19 and TRBJ2-5; 9 bases fit TRBD2. After removal of 3 bases from V and 4 bases from J, the junction contained 3 bases not matched to a gene. Germline V lookup: CDR1 LNHDA, CDR2 SQIVND (reference sequence). The CDR3 has 14 amino acids. CDR3 region: CASSMASGTETQYF. In nucleotides, the CDR3 is TGTGCCAGTAGTATGGCTAGCGGGACAGAGACCCAGTACTTC.

The chain links TRBV4-1 to TRBJ1-3; D gene uncertain. V was clipped by 1 base and J by 4 bases, with 5 bases between them. Germline lookup yields CDR1 MGHRA and CDR2 YSYEKL. The CDR3 runs 13 residues. CDR3 sequence (DNA): TGCGCCAGCAGCCAAGTGGCCGGAAACACCATATATTTT. This encodes CASSQVAGNTIYF.

CDR3 residues: CASSLSADTEAFF. CDR3 sequence (DNA): TGTGCCAGCAGTTTAAGTGCGGACACTGAAGCTTTCTTT. The chain combines TRBV12-3 or TRBV12-4 with TRBJ1-1, with D uncertain. Trimming left V 2 bases short and J 3 bases short, with 7 bases between. CDR3 length: 13 amino acids.

The rearrangement uses TRBV7-9 and TRBJ2-3; D unclear. The V end was cut by 5 bases, the J end by 8 bases, with 5 bases between. CDR1 is SEHNR, CDR2 FQNEAQ, per germline (reference sequence). CDR3 size: 10 residues. CDR3 sequence: CASSPGTQYF. The CDR3 region has the DNA TGTGCCAGCAGCCCGGGTACGCAGTATTTT. Full variable domain (outside the CDR3, taken from reference TRBV7-9 and TRBJ2-3): DTGVSQNPRHKITKRGQNVTFRCDPISEHNRLYWYRQTLGQGPEFLTYFQNEAQLEKSRLLSDRFSAERPKGSFSTLEIQRTEQGDSAMYLCASSPGTQYFGPGTRLTVL.

This clone was recorded once. The chain carries TRBV4-2 and TRBJ2-1, with TRBD2 identical over 11 bases. Germline CDR1 and CDR2: LGHNA and YNFKEQ. Trimming removed 0 bases from V and 9 bases from J; junction bases left unmatched: 4. CDR3 size: 15 residues. CDR3 sequence (DNA): TGTGCCAGCAGCCAAGATAGCGGGGGGGCCTCTGAGCAGTTCTTC. It yields the protein CASSQDSGGASEQFF.

The J gene is TRBJ1-2, the V gene TRBV4-2; D remains ambiguous. Trimming cost V 1 base and J 6 bases, with 9 bases left between them. CDR3 length equals 13 residues. Per the germline V gene, CDR1 is LGHNA and CDR2 is YNFKEQ. CDR3 coding DNA: TGTGCCAGCAGCCAAGTACAACCACATGGCTACACCTTC. Translating it yields CASSQVQPHGYTF.

The chain combines TRBV28 with TRBJ1-1; possibly TRBD1 for D (5 bases). Trimming removed 6 bases from V and 11 bases from J, with 19 bases in between. The CDR3 is made up of 13 amino acids. Germline CDR1 is MDHEN and CDR2 is SYDVKM. CDR3 sequence (DNA): TGTGCCAGCAGACTGCAAACAGGACCCGGGGCTTTCTTT. Amino acids: CASRLQTGPGAFF. Complete variable domain (other parts from reference TRBV28 and TRBJ1-1): DVKVTQSSRYLVKRTGEKVFLECVQDMDHENMFWYRQDPGLGLRLIYFSYDVKMKEKGDIPEGYSVSREKKERFSLILESASTNQTSMYLCASRLQTGPGAFFGQGTRLTVV.

This rearrangement joins TRBV9 to TRBJ2-7; 10 bases fit TRBD1. In germline, CDR1 is SGDLS, CDR2 YYNGEE. V trimming: 2 bases; J trimming: 3 bases; junction bases outside the gene matches: 5. The CDR3 spans 15 residues. The CDR3 bases are TGTGCCAGCAGCGTCACCGGGACAGGGGACTACGAGCAGTACTTC. Protein: CASSVTGTGDYEQYF. The whole variable domain, remainder taken from reference TRBV9 and TRBJ2-7, is DSGVTQTPKHLITATGQRVTLRCSPRSGDLSVYWYQQSLDQGLQFLIQYYNGEERAKGNILERFSAQQFPDLHSELNLSSLELGDSALYFCASSVTGTGDYEQYFGPGTRLTVT.

The rearrangement joins TRBV30 to TRBJ1-5; possibly TRBD1 for D (6 bases). V was clipped by 4 bases and J by 2 bases, with 12 bases between them. Looked up from germline, CDR1 is GTSNPN and CDR2 is SVGIG (reference sequence). CDR3 length: 14 amino acids. As DNA, the CDR3 is TGTGCCTGGACCAGGGGCTCGGGCAATCAGCCCCAGCATTTT. The encoded protein is CAWTRGSGNQPQHF.

This clone was recorded only once. V usage is TRBV27 and J usage is TRBJ1-1; a weak D match, TRBD1 (6 bases). Germline V gene sequence: CDR1 MNHEY, CDR2 SMNVEV (reference sequence). The V end was cut by 9 bases, the J end by 0 bases, with 8 bases between. This CDR3 has 12 amino acids. The CDR3 DNA reads as TGTGCCAGGGACAGATTGAACACTGAAGCTTTCTTT. It encodes CARDRLNTEAFF.

This clone turned up a few times. This sequence joins TRBV24-1 and TRBJ1-2, with 7 bases identical to TRBD1. Germline CDR1 is KGHDR and CDR2 is SFDVKD. The CDR3 contains 14 residues. The V segment lost 4 bases and the J segment 7 bases; nucleotides outside the gene matches: 8. In nucleotides, the CDR3 is TGTGCCACCAGTGACGCGACAGGGTACTCTGGCTACACCTTC. It yields the protein CATSDATGYSGYTF.

The chain couples TRBV18 to TRBJ2-7, with a possible D match to TRBD1 (6 bases). Germline loops: CDR1 KGHSH, CDR2 LQKENI. Between the trimmed V and J ends, which lost 6 bases and 6 bases, there was a span of 18 bases. CDR3 length: 14 amino acids. The CDR3 DNA reads as TGTGCCAGCTCGGCCGGGACACGGGCTTTCGAGCAGTACTTC. This encodes CASSAGTRAFEQYF.

CDR3 residues: CASSRDTDRGRNTIYF. CDR3 nucleotides: TGCGCCAGCAGCCGTGACACGGACAGGGGTAGAAACACCATATATTTT. The chain carries TRBV4-3 and TRBJ1-3; TRBD1 agrees at 9 bases. The CDR3 loop spans 16 amino acids. V was pared by 4 bases and J by 5 bases, with 9 bases of the junction left unmatched. CDR1 and CDR2 (germline): LGHNA, YSLEER.

This chain links TRBV14 with TRBJ1-4; D might be TRBD1 (6 bases). The CDR3 spans 16 residues. Germline assignment: CDR1 SGHDN and CDR2 FVKESK. Trimming stripped 2 bases from V and 0 bases from J, with 10 bases between. CDR3 region: CASSQNAGATNEKLFF. The CDR3 region has the DNA TGTGCCAGCAGCCAAAACGCAGGGGCAACTAATGAAAAACTGTTTTTT.

Turning to this clone: The junction departs from germline at one end; a sequencing error may be responsible. The genes are TRBV9 and TRBJ1-3; the match to TRBD1 covers 7 bases. This CDR3 is built from 15 residues. CDR1 is SGDLS, CDR2 YYNGEE, per germline. For the CDR3, the DNA is TGTGCCAGCAGCGTAGGAGGGGGCGATGGAGACACCATATATTTT. It yields the protein CASSVGGGDGDTIYF.

The V gene is TRBV5-8, the J gene TRBJ1-2; 9 nucleotides match TRBD1. The germline CDR1 and CDR2 sequences are SGHTS and YDEGEE. This CDR3 contains 15 residues. The V segment lost 4 bases and the J segment 4 bases; nucleotides outside the gene matches: 8. CDR3 region: CASSNHRGQVYGYTF. The CDR3, as DNA: TGTGCCAGCAGCAACCACAGGGGGCAAGTCTATGGCTACACCTTC. The entire variable domain, with the rest obtained from reference TRBV5-8 and TRBJ1-2, is as follows: EAGVTQSPTHLIKTRGQQATLRCSPISGHTSVYWYQQALGLGLQFLLWYDEGEERNRGNFPPRFSGRQFPNYSSELNVNALELEDSALYLCASSNHRGQVYGYTFGSGTRLTVV.

About this clone: An end of the junction does not agree with germline; a read error may underlie this. The chain has TRBV5-1 and TRBJ2-1, with TRBD2 as a possible D gene (7 bases). Germline V CDR1 and CDR2: SGHRS, YFSETQ. CDR3 size: 16 residues. DNA of the CDR3: TGTGCCAGCAGCTTGGACGGCGGGGGCAGATACAATGAGCAGTTCTTC. This codes for CASSLDGGGRYNEQFF.

J is TRBJ2-1 and V is TRBV6-5; possible D gene TRBD1, 6 bases. CDR1 and CDR2 (germline): MNHEY, SVGAGI. The V end lost 1 base, the J end lost 7 bases, and 11 bases lay between the germline ends. The CDR3 consists of 14 residues. Written as DNA, the CDR3 is TGTGCCAGCAGTTACTTCGCCGGGACAAATGAGCAGTTCTTC. Translation: CASSYFAGTNEQFF.